Listed here are 9 T cell receptor beta chains from one sample, sequenced in a study of cytomegalovirus exposure and HLA in healthy donors. The PCR employed 60 Vbeta primers together with 13 Jbeta primers. Method: immunoSEQ multiplex PCR; TCRdb's copy keeps in-frame clones and lacks some. Its table lists 75,000 to 95,000 clones. Sequenced input: PBMCs. The receptors here all came from a woman between 55 and 75 years old in good health and CMV-seronegative.

CDR3 loop: CASSDDVLLRYEQYF. As DNA, the CDR3 is TGTGCCAGCAGTGACGATGTTCTACTGCGCTACGAGCAGTACTTC. The chain carries TRBV6-1 and TRBJ2-7; D unresolved. Trimming took off 3 bases at V and 3 bases at J, with 15 bases between the two ends. The CDR3 sequence is 15 residues long. Germline CDR1 MNHNS, CDR2 SASEGT.

The chain joins TRBV6-1 to TRBJ1-5, with D perhaps matching TRBD1 (5 bases). V lost 3 bases to trimming and J lost 7 bases, with 16 bases between them. This CDR3 region has 15 residues. The germline CDR1 and CDR2 sequences are MNHNS and SASEGT. CDR3 sequence reads: CASSDPTGRGQPQHF. Written as DNA, the CDR3 is TGTGCCAGCAGTGACCCGACGGGCCGGGGGCAGCCCCAGCATTTT.

The chain has TRBV29-1 and TRBJ1-4; 10 positions agree with TRBD1. The CDR3 is 13 amino acids. Trimming at V came to 6 bases and at J to 6 bases, leaving 4 bases not matched to a gene. Per the germline V gene, CDR1 is SQVTM and CDR2 is ANQGSEA. In DNA form, the CDR3 reads TGCAGCGTGGCGGACAGGGGGGATGAAAAACTGTTTTTT. This codes for CSVADRGDEKLFF.

The CDR3 sequence: CASSPKADILNTEAFF. In DNA, the CDR3 is TGTGCCAGCTCACCAAAGGCGGACATCTTGAACACTGAAGCTTTCTTT. This chain joins TRBV18 and TRBJ1-1, with TRBD1 as a possible D gene (5 bases). CDR3 length equals 16 residues. Trimming removed 2 bases from V and 0 bases from J, with 13 bases in between. Germline CDR1 reads KGHSH; CDR2 reads LQKENI.

The chain joins TRBV28 to TRBJ2-6, with D possibly being TRBD1 (6 bases). Trimming removed 5 bases from V and 1 base from J, with 9 bases in between. Germline CDR1 is MDHEN and CDR2 is SYDVKM. CDR3 length: 15 amino acids. In DNA form, the CDR3 reads TGTGCCAGCAGTCTCGACAGGTCTGGGGCCAACGTCCTGACTTTC. Translating it yields CASSLDRSGANVLTF.

The V and J genes are TRBV11-1 and TRBJ2-5; TRBD2 matches 8 bases. The CDR3 covers 13 residues. Unmatched junction bases numbered 1, after V lost 5 bases and J lost 2 bases. Germline assignment: CDR1 SGHAT and CDR2 FQDESV (reference sequence). The CDR3 sequence: CASSPGGQETQYF. The CDR3 region has the DNA TGTGCCAGCAGCCCGGGAGGGCAAGAGACCCAGTACTTC. The full variable domain, rest sourced from reference TRBV11-1 and TRBJ2-5, is EAEVAQSPRYKITEKSQAVAFWCDPISGHATLYWYRQILGQGPELLVQFQDESVVDDSQLPKDRFSAERLKGVDSTLKIQPAELGDSAMYLCASSPGGQETQYFGPGTRLLVL.

The CDR3 spells CASSFRGRAAYNEQFF. In DNA form, the CDR3 reads TGTGCCAGCAGTTTTCGAGGGAGGGCCGCCTACAATGAGCAGTTCTTC. The rearrangement links TRBV28 to TRBJ2-1; 7 nucleotides agree with TRBD2. Trimming cost V 3 bases and J 2 bases; bases outside gene matches: 7. The CDR3 extends over 16 amino acids. Germline V gives CDR1 MDHEN, CDR2 SYDVKM.

The chain uses TRBV2 and TRBJ2-7; 7 positions match TRBD1. CDR3 length: 15 amino acids. The V gene's germline CDR1 is SNHLY and CDR2 FYNNEI. Trimming at V came to 8 bases and at J to 2 bases, leaving 12 bases not matched to a gene. The CDR3: CASYRQGVAPYEQYF. In nucleotides, the CDR3 is TGTGCCAGCTACCGCCAGGGGGTAGCTCCCTACGAGCAGTACTTC. Full variable domain (rest looked up from reference TRBV2 and TRBJ2-7): EPEVTQTPSHQVTQMGQEVILRCVPISNHLYFYWYRQILGQKVEFLVSFYNNEISEKSEIFDDQFSVERPDGSNFTLKIRSTKLEDSAMYFCASYRQGVAPYEQYFGPGTRLTVT.

Regarding this clone: An end of the junction differs from the germline gene, which may be a read error. The J gene is TRBJ1-4, the V gene TRBV5-4; D is ambiguous. Germline CDR1 and CDR2: SGHNT and YYREEE (reference sequence). The CDR3 covers 15 residues. The DNA for the CDR3 is TGTGCCAGCAGCTTGCAAGGAGGCGGTAATGAAAAACCGTTTTTT. Amino acids: CASSLQGGGNEKPFF. Combining the CDR3 with reference TRBV5-4 and TRBJ1-4 gives the whole variable domain ETGVTQSPTHLIKTRGQQVTLRCSSQSGHNTVSWYQQALGQGPQFIFQYYREEENGRGNFPPRFSGLQFPNYSSELNVNALELDDSALYLCASSLQGGGNEKPFFGSGTQLSVL.